This section outlines one TCR beta chain sequence together with its context. The target antigen is unknown. With 60 Vbeta and 13 Jbeta primers, the PCR was carried out. The repertoire was sequenced with immunoSEQ multiplex PCR; TCRdb's copy has only in-frame clones and lacks some. The table records more than 150,000 clones, 80% to 85% of them present only once. The data were taken from a study of cytomegalovirus exposure and HLA in healthy donors. Study summary: Caucasian-associated ancestry cluster membership applied to around 80% of about 370 genotyped donors.

General study points: Differences between HLA loci emerged in a later analysis of TCR association rates, with DRB1 most and HLA-C fewest.

Everyone who donated was a healthy bone marrow donor. V lost 8 bases to trimming and J lost 4 bases, with 21 bases between them. The germline gives CDR1 MNHEY, CDR2 SMNVEV (reference sequence). This CDR3 region has 16 residues. This receptor was identified in a woman aged 30 to 39 in good health and CMV-seronegative. What was sequenced was PBMCs. The V and J genes are TRBV27 and TRBJ2-1; the D gene is possibly TRBD1 (6 bases). In DNA form, the CDR3 reads TGTGCCAGCCACACCGTCCCTCGGACAGCGTACAATGAGCAGTTCTTC. Protein product: CASHTVPRTAYNEQFF.